This TCR beta chain was sequenced in a study of CD8 T cells in ankylosing spondylitis. Overall study findings and caveats: Relatively scarce in peripheral blood, disease-linked clones were CD8+. Reportedly, matched ankylosing spondylitis synovial fluid was significantly enriched for disease-linked clones. For ankylosing spondylitis blood, a TCR beta motif of about 8 highly homologous variants appeared characteristic. Existing reports had already noted some motif variants in reactive arthritis synovial fluid and blood.

Quantitative barcoded 5'-RACE was used to prepare TCR beta libraries. TCRdb recomputed calls from the 5' RACE reads with MiXCR, one row per CDR3 protein. This sample has about 330,000 distinct CDR3 sequences, with approximately 8% found just once. As for this clonotype: Its antigen is still unknown.

The sample was blood, either unsorted or a sorted T cell fraction (not recorded which). This clonotype was sampled from a male donor with ankylosing spondylitis.

This CDR3 is CASSLVPQRTGELFF. The CDR3 DNA reads TGTGCCAGCAGCTTAGTCCCACAGAGAACCGGGGAGCTGTTTTTT. V usage is TRBV7-9 and J usage is TRBJ2-2, with unresolved D. Trimming took 1 base from V and 5 from J, leaving 11 bases between them. Germline V gene sequence: CDR1 SEHNR, CDR2 FQNEAQ (reference sequence). The CDR3 covers 15 residues.